These T cell receptor beta chains were read from a single sample in a study of T-cell memory formation after mild COVID-19. In TCRdb, the 5' RACE reads were re-called with MiXCR into one record per CDR3 protein. The table has fewer than 200,000 distinct CDR3 sequences, 10% to 15% seen once. Input material: PBMCs or a T cell subset sorted from them (not recorded which). The source is a man aged 18-30 years who had mild COVID-19 (a few samples of this study predate the infection). Cell type and time point are not known. The conserved cysteine and the conserved F or W are not part of the CDR3 here. Each record gives: J gene, V gene, D gene, CDR3 protein. D genes are given only for firm matches.

TRBJ2-5,TRBV7-6,TRBD2,ASSRQLVAGKETQY
TRBJ1-3,TRBV7-8,-,ASSLALSNTIY
TRBJ1-1,TRBV6-5,-,ASNNQGRTEAF
TRBJ1-2,TRBV7-6,-,ASSLGHLNYGYT
TRBJ1-1,TRBV7-2,-,ASSLSQPGYPNSEAF
TRBJ2-2,TRBV10-2,TRBD2,ASSDPLGLAGRFTGELF
TRBJ1-5,TRBV24-1,-,ATSDIGDQPQH
TRBJ2-1,TRBV7-9,-,ASSLRGTTEEQF
TRBJ1-4,TRBV20-1,-,SASYLTDNEKLF
TRBJ2-5,TRBV12-3/TRBV12-4,-,ASSSEGGGQETQY